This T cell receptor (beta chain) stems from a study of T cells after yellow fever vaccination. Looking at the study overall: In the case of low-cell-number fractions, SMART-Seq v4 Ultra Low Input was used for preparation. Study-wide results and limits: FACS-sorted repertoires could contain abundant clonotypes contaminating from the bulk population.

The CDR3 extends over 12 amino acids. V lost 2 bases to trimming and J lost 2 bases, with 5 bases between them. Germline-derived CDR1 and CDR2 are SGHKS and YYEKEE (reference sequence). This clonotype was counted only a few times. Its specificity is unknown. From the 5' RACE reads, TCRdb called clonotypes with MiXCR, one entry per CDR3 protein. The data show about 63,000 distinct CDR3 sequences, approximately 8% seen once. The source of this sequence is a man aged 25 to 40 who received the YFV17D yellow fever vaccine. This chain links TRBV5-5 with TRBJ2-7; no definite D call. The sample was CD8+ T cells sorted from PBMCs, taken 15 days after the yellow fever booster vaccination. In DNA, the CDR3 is TGTGCCAGCAGCTTTTTACCCTACGAGCAGTACTTC. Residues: CASSFLPYEQYF.